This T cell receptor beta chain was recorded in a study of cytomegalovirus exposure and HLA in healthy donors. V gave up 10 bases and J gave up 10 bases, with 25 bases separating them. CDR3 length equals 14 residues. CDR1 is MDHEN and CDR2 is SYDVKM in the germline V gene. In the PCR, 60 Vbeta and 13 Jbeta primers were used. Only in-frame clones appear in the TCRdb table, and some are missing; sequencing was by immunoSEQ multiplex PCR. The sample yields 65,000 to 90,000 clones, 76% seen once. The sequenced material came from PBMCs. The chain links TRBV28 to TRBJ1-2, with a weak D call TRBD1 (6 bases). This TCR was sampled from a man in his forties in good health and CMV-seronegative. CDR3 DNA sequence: TGTGCCACCAGACGAAGGGGTCTACAGGGAATCTACACCTTC. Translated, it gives CATRRRGLQGIYTF.